The entry that follows covers one TCR beta chain sequence. The method was immunoSEQ multiplex PCR; TCRdb's version includes in-frame clones alone and lacks a portion of them. In the table there are 300,000 to 350,000 clones, around 90% of which are singletons. Germline lookup yields CDR1 MNHEY and CDR2 SVGEGT. The V end lost 5 bases, the J end lost 4 bases, and 11 bases lay between the germline ends. This CDR3 region has 13 residues. These data originate in a study of blood T cell repertoires in COVID-19. This TCR was sampled from a woman aged 25 to 39 with COVID-19, enrolled during active disease. The sample taken for sequencing was peripheral blood. The chain recombines TRBV6-2 or TRBV6-3 with TRBJ1-2; D possibly corresponds to TRBD1 (6 bases). CDR3: CASSTTGIYGYTF. Here the CDR3 DNA reads TGTGCCAGCAGTACGACAGGAATCTATGGCTACACCTTC.